The clone carrying this TCR beta chain appeared a few times. The sample comes from a study of T cells in Graves' hyperthyroidism and ophthalmopathy. Between the trimmed V and J ends, which lost 2 bases and 4 bases, there was a span of 6 bases. CDR1 GTSNPN and CDR2 SVGIG come from the germline V gene (reference sequence). The CDR3 loop spans 13 amino acids. The source material, RNA transcripts, was used to amplify TCR beta CDR3 regions. The HTBI primer set drove a first-round RT-PCR of the TCR CDR3. TCRdb called the multiplex PCR reads again in MiXCR, with one record for every CDR3 protein. Here the sample spans approximately 400,000 distinct CDR3 sequences, just under 15% being singletons.

This receptor was taken from a woman in her 30s with Graves' hyperthyroidism. Sequenced sample: blood. The rearrangement links TRBV30 to TRBJ2-6; D unclear. CDR3 loop: CAWSISGANVLTF. The CDR3 DNA reads TGTGCCTGGAGTATTTCGGGGGCCAACGTCCTGACTTTC.